This T cell receptor (beta chain) was obtained from a study of blood T cell repertoires in COVID-19. About the research overall: The United States, Italy and Spain provided the acute and convalescent COVID-19 samples. T cells, B-cell-depleted T cells, or PBMCs supplied cDNA or gDNA.

Study processing details: Quantification of nucleated cells was approximated via reference gene primer amplification. TCRdb keeps only in-frame clones here, not all; method: immunoSEQ multiplex PCR. V, J and clone size were drawn from that table, and D and trimming were deduced from the DNA. The data hold roughly 73,000 clones, with around 90% observed a single time. Losses at the gene ends were 5 bases for V and 3 bases for J; bases not matched to a gene: 5. Germline CDR1 is KGHDR and CDR2 is SFDVKD. CDR3 size: 14 residues. Source material: peripheral blood. The chain recombines TRBV24-1 with TRBJ1-2; 7 bases line up with TRBD1. The source is a human donor in a cohort sampled during active COVID-19. CDR3 in amino acids: CATSARDRDYGYTF. The CDR3 nucleotides are TGTGCCACCAGTGCCAGAGACAGGGACTATGGCTACACCTTC.